These 32 T cell receptor beta chains share one sample of origin, sequenced in a study of blood T cell repertoires in COVID-19 (dated by TCRdb to the early 2020s). The library came from the immunoSEQ multiplex PCR assay. The table was pulled from immuneACCESS by TCRdb, which kept in-frame rearrangements only. Such tables lose some clones; where checked, under half of the loss comes from unresolved V genes, and the rest has no known cause. The sample records around 150,000 clones, under 90% of which are singletons. Approximately 9.5% of the sample lies in the top ten. Input material: peripheral blood. Every receptor here comes from a woman aged 80 or over in a cohort sampled during active or convalescent COVID-19.

The chain combines TRBV5-8 with TRBJ1-1; TRBD1 matches 8 bases. The germline CDR1 and CDR2 sequences are SGHTS and YDEGEE. The trim removed 4 bases at V and 10 bases at J, leaving 3 bases unmatched. CDR3 size: 11 residues. CDR3 residues: CASSDGQGAFF. In DNA form, the CDR3 reads TGTGCCAGCAGCGACGGACAGGGAGCTTTCTTT.

The rearrangement uses TRBV7-2 and TRBJ2-5; possible D gene TRBD1, 6 bases. Trimming removed 1 base at V and 9 bases at J, with 15 bases between. CDR3 length equals 14 residues. Germline assignment: CDR1 SGHTA and CDR2 FQGNSA. CDR3 DNA: TGTGCCAGCAGCTTAGAGTACAGGTCAGGGGCCCAGTACTTC. Translation: CASSLEYRSGAQYF.

J is TRBJ2-2 and V is TRBV24-1; maybe TRBD2 (6 bases). CDR1 is KGHDR and CDR2 is SFDVKD in the germline V gene. Deletions cut 4 bases from V and 4 bases from J, with 12 bases between. This CDR3 is built from 15 residues. DNA for the CDR3: TGTGCCACCAGTGAGGCTAGCGCTGGCACCGGGGAGCTGTTTTTT. It codes for CATSEASAGTGELFF.

This clone showed up just a few times. The chain carries TRBV28 and TRBJ1-5; 9 positions match TRBD1. V shed 6 bases, J shed 6 bases, and the junction held 3 bases outside the gene matches. Germline V gene lookup returns CDR1 MDHEN and CDR2 SYDVKM. The CDR3 runs to 13 residues. The CDR3 is CASRTGGTQPQHF. Here the CDR3 DNA reads TGTGCCAGCAGAACAGGGGGCACTCAGCCCCAGCATTTT. The variable domain in full, with the rest retrieved from reference TRBV28 and TRBJ1-5, is DVKVTQSSRYLVKRTGEKVFLECVQDMDHENMFWYRQDPGLGLRLIYFSYDVKMKEKGDIPEGYSVSREKKERFSLILESASTNQTSMYLCASRTGGTQPQHFGDGTRLSIL.

The chain is built from TRBV7-9 and TRBJ1-1, with a possible D match to TRBD1 (5 bases). V was cut by 6 bases and J by 5 bases, with 16 bases left in between. Germline V gives CDR1 SEHNR, CDR2 FQNEAQ (reference sequence). This CDR3 spans 14 amino acids. The CDR3 nucleotides read TGTGCCAGCAGGCGCGGAGGGGAAGGGACTGAAGCTTTCTTT. Protein: CASRRGGEGTEAFF. Full variable domain (outside the CDR3, taken from reference TRBV7-9 and TRBJ1-1): DTGVSQNPRHKITKRGQNVTFRCDPISEHNRLYWYRQTLGQGPEFLTYFQNEAQLEKSRLLSDRFSAERPKGSFSTLEIQRTEQGDSAMYLCASRRGGEGTEAFFGQGTRLTVV.

V usage is TRBV6-2 or TRBV6-3 and J usage is TRBJ1-2; D might be TRBD1 (6 bases). The CDR3 consists of 14 residues. V shed 2 bases and J shed 3 bases, with 10 bases lying between them. Germline V gene lookup returns CDR1 MNHEY and CDR2 SVGEGT. DNA for the CDR3: TGTGCCAGCAGTTACAGGGGGAACTACTATGGCTACACCTTC. It yields the protein CASSYRGNYYGYTF.

This rearrangement joins TRBV29-1 to TRBJ2-1, with 8 bases matching TRBD1. This CDR3 has 14 residues. J gave up 3 bases and V 6 bases, and 7 bases lay outside the gene matches. CDR1 and CDR2 (germline): SQVTM, ANQGSEA. The CDR3, as DNA: TGCAGCGTCTTCTCTGACAGGGGCTACAATGAGCAGTTCTTC. Its translation is CSVFSDRGYNEQFF.

DNA of the CDR3: TGTGCCAGCACCGACAGGGCGTCCTATGGCTACACCTTC. Residues: CASTDRASYGYTF. This chain joins TRBV12-3 or TRBV12-4 and TRBJ1-2; TRBD1 agrees at 7 bases. The CDR3 loop spans 13 amino acids. The junction had 6 bases not matched to a gene; V was cut back by 7 bases and J by 4 bases.

This chain joins TRBV3-1 (or the pseudogene TRBV3-2) and TRBJ2-2, with a possible D match to TRBD1 (6 bases). Germline lookup yields CDR1 LGHDT and CDR2 YNNKEL (reference sequence). This CDR3 contains 15 residues. V dropped 7 bases and J dropped 5 bases, with 17 bases sitting between them. This CDR3 is CASTPTGRRTGELFF. The DNA of the CDR3 is TGTGCCAGCACCCCCACAGGGCGGAGGACCGGGGAGCTGTTTTTT.

This rearrangement joins TRBV30 to TRBJ2-5, with 11 nucleotides matching TRBD2. Germline assignment: CDR1 GTSNPN and CDR2 SVGIG (reference sequence). The CDR3 covers 14 residues. V was clipped by 2 bases and J by 10 bases; unmatched bases: 9. The DNA for the CDR3 is TGTGCCTGGAGTCCTACTAGCGGGGGAGCTCTCCAGTACTTC. Translation: CAWSPTSGGALQYF. Full variable domain (outside the CDR3, taken from reference TRBV30 and TRBJ2-5): SQTIHQWPATLVQPVGSPLSLECTVEGTSNPNLYWYRQAAGRGLQLLFYSVGIGQISSEVPQNLSASRPQDRQFILSSKKLLLSDSGFYLCAWSPTSGGALQYFGPGTRLLVL.

V is TRBV2 and J is TRBJ1-2; TRBD1 matches 7 bases. Germline CDR1 reads SNHLY; CDR2 reads FYNNEI. The V and J ends lost 8 bases and 4 bases, in that order; junction bases with no gene match: 10. The length of the CDR3 is 14 residues. The CDR3 region is CASRTGTASYGYTF. CDR3 nucleotide sequence: TGTGCCAGCCGGACCGGGACAGCCTCCTATGGCTACACCTTC.

The CDR3 DNA follows: TGTGCCAGCAGCCAAGATCCTTCCCGCACAGATACGCAGTATTTT. Its protein product is CASSQDPSRTDTQYF. The chain carries TRBV3-1 (or the pseudogene TRBV3-2) and TRBJ2-3; D gene ambiguous. This CDR3 is built from 15 residues. CDR1 LGHDT and CDR2 YNNKEL come from the germline V gene (reference sequence). The V gene lost 0 bases and the J gene lost 1 base, with 8 bases spanning the gap.

This rearrangement joins TRBV9 to TRBJ2-1; 9 bases fit TRBD2. V was pared by 5 bases and J by 4 bases, with 7 bases of the junction left unmatched. Germline V lookup: CDR1 SGDLS, CDR2 YYNGEE. The CDR3 runs 15 residues. CDR3 bases: TGTGCCAGCAGTTGGGCTAGCGGGAAGTACAATGAGCAGTTCTTC. Its protein product is CASSWASGKYNEQFF. The complete variable domain, with remaining parts taken from reference TRBV9 and TRBJ2-1, reads DSGVTQTPKHLITATGQRVTLRCSPRSGDLSVYWYQQSLDQGLQFLIQYYNGEERAKGNILERFSAQQFPDLHSELNLSSLELGDSALYFCASSWASGKYNEQFFGPGTRLTVL.

V gene TRBV5-6 combines with J gene TRBJ1-1; D possibly corresponds to TRBD1 (5 bases). The CDR3 runs to 14 residues. Per germline, CDR1 SGHDT and CDR2 YYEEEE. V was trimmed by 2 bases and J by 4 bases, leaving 12 bases between them. The CDR3 nucleotides read TGTGCCAGCAGCTTTGTGGCGGGGGGCACTGAAGCTTTCTTT. As protein: CASSFVAGGTEAFF. Together with reference TRBV5-6 and TRBJ1-1, the CDR3 gives the full variable domain: DAGVTQSPTHLIKTRGQQVTLRCSPKSGHDTVSWYQQALGQGPQFIFQYYEEEERQRGNFPDRFSGHQFPNYSSELNVNALLLGDSALYLCASSFVAGGTEAFFGQGTRLTVV.

The rearrangement links TRBV29-1 to TRBJ2-3; 8 bases fit TRBD2. CDR3 length equals 15 residues. Per germline, CDR1 SQVTM and CDR2 ANQGSEA. J lost 0 bases, V lost 8 bases, and 10 bases had no gene match. The CDR3 region has the DNA TGCAGCCGGGGGGGGCTAGCGGATAGCACAGATACGCAGTATTTT. It encodes CSRGGLADSTDTQYF.

This chain's CDR3 is CASSVGSGGASYEQFF. The CDR3 nucleotides read TGTGCCAGCAGCGTAGGTTCAGGGGGCGCATCGTATGAGCAGTTCTTC. The chain carries TRBV9 and TRBJ2-1; TRBD1 matches at 8 bases. Per the germline V gene, CDR1 is SGDLS and CDR2 is YYNGEE. J lost 8 bases, V lost 0 bases, and 10 bases had no gene match. This CDR3 has 16 residues.

V and J are TRBV6-5 and TRBJ1-1; TRBD1 matches 7 bases. The germline V gene encodes CDR1 MNHEY and CDR2 SVGAGI. V was clipped by 7 bases and J by 7 bases; unmatched bases: 9. This CDR3 has 13 amino acids. The CDR3 region has the DNA TGTGCCAGCAACCCGCAGGGGGGCAGTGAAGCTTTCTTT. Translating it yields CASNPQGGSEAFF.

The CDR3: CASRAGQGFMDNEQFF. The CDR3 DNA follows: TGTGCCAGTAGGGCCGGACAGGGCTTCATGGACAATGAGCAGTTCTTC. The chain employs TRBV19 and TRBJ2-1, with 8 positions matching TRBD1. CDR3 length: 16 residues. V shed 6 bases and J 5 bases; nucleotides not matched to a gene: 12. Per germline, CDR1 LNHDA and CDR2 SQIVND (reference sequence).

This chain connects TRBV7-9 to TRBJ2-5; perhaps TRBD2 as D (5 bases). This CDR3 contains 14 residues. Trimming took off 5 bases at V and 5 bases at J, with 15 bases between the two ends. Germline V lookup: CDR1 SEHNR, CDR2 FQNEAQ (reference sequence). The DNA of the CDR3 is TGTGCCAGCAGCCCTACTAGGAGTAGGGAGACCCAGTACTTC. Translation: CASSPTRSRETQYF.

The V call is TRBV28, the J call TRBJ2-7, with 7 positions matching TRBD1. V lost 3 bases and J lost 1; bases outside the gene matches: 3. The CDR3 is 14 residues long. Germline CDR1 and CDR2: MDHEN and SYDVKM. The CDR3 protein is CASSFDRVSYEQYV. The CDR3 coding sequence is TGTGCCAGCAGTTTTGACAGGGTATCCTACGAGCAGTACGTC.

The chain has TRBV6-5 and TRBJ1-1; unclear D gene. Germline-derived CDR1 and CDR2 are MNHEY and SVGAGI. This CDR3 is 12 amino acids long. V was cut by 7 bases and J by 6 bases, with 12 bases left in between. For the CDR3, the DNA is TGTGCCAGCAATCAGGTTGGCGCTGAAGCTTTCTTT. Translated: CASNQVGAEAFF.

The chain recombines TRBV11-2 with TRBJ1-1; D possibly corresponds to TRBD1 (6 bases). V was shortened by 4 bases and J by 10 bases, with 22 bases between the two germline ends. In germline, CDR1 is SGHAT, CDR2 FQNNGV. CDR3 length equals 15 residues. CDR3 coding DNA: TGTGCCAGCAGCTATAGGACAGCCACTCCTTGGGCAGCTTTCTTT. Protein sequence: CASSYRTATPWAAFF.

The DNA for the CDR3 is TGTGCCAGCAGTCTTAGCGGGGGGAAGAGGGCAGAGTACGTC. Translation: CASSLSGGKRAEYV. This rearrangement joins TRBV28 to TRBJ2-7; TRBD2 matches 10 bases. Per germline, CDR1 MDHEN and CDR2 SYDVKM. Trimming removed 5 bases from V and 11 bases from J; junction bases left unmatched: 12. The CDR3 length is 14 residues.

The chain employs TRBV7-6 and TRBJ2-3; weak D call: TRBD2 (6 bases). With 0 bases removed from V and 4 bases from J, the gap between germline ends came to 8 bases. In germline, CDR1 is SGHVS, CDR2 FNYEAQ. There are 14 residues in the CDR3. This CDR3 reads CASSLAGGADTQYF. As DNA, the CDR3 is TGTGCCAGCAGCTTAGCGGGCGGGGCAGATACGCAGTATTTT.

The gene calls are TRBV27 and TRBJ1-6; D is perhaps TRBD1 (6 bases). There are 14 residues in the CDR3. CDR1 and CDR2 from the germline V gene are MNHEY and SMNVEV (reference sequence). Between the trimmed V and J ends, which lost 2 bases and 8 bases, there was a span of 10 bases. CDR3 amino acids: CASSLRTAYSPLHF. The CDR3 nucleotides are TGTGCCAGCAGTTTACGGACAGCCTATTCACCCCTCCACTTT.

The table lists this clone with a few counts. The gene calls are TRBV27 and TRBJ1-6; D is possibly TRBD1 (6 bases). This CDR3 has 15 amino acids. Germline values: CDR1 MNHEY, CDR2 SMNVEV (reference sequence). V lost 2 bases and J lost 10, with 15 bases in between. As DNA, the CDR3 is TGTGCCAGCAGTTTAGCACAGGGTCTTGAGTCACCCCTCCACTTT. Protein: CASSLAQGLESPLHF.

This clone has only one observation. The rearrangement uses TRBV4-1 and TRBJ2-5; TRBD1 matches at 9 bases. This CDR3 spans 15 amino acids. Germline trimming cut 4 bases from V and 5 bases from J; bases unmatched to any gene: 8. CDR1 and CDR2 from the germline V gene are MGHRA and YSYEKL. CDR3 loop: CASSPWNRGLETQYF. CDR3 sequence (DNA): TGCGCCAGCAGCCCATGGAACAGGGGGCTGGAGACCCAGTACTTC.

This chain links TRBV15 with TRBJ2-6, with a weak D call TRBD1 (5 bases). Germline-derived CDR1 and CDR2 are LNHNV and YYDKDF (reference sequence). Trimming removed 1 base from V and 2 bases from J, with 15 bases in between. The CDR3 extends over 18 amino acids. The CDR3 DNA reads as TGTGCCACCAGCAGAGGTTTCCAGGGTTTTACTGGGGCCAACGTCCTGACTTTC. Its protein is CATSRGFQGFTGANVLTF. The full variable domain, with the rest looked up from reference TRBV15 and TRBJ2-6, is DAMVIQNPRYQVTQFGKPVTLSCSQTLNHNVMYWYQQKSSQAPKLLFHYYDKDFNNEADTPDNFQSRRPNTSFCFLDIRSPGLGDTAMYLCATSRGFQGFTGANVLTFGAGSRLTVL.

The rearrangement joins TRBV5-6 to TRBJ2-1; D unresolved. V was cut by 0 bases and J by 9 bases, with 10 bases left in between. The germline V gene encodes CDR1 SGHDT and CDR2 YYEEEE. The CDR3 has 13 amino acids. For the CDR3, the DNA is TGTGCCAGCAGCTTGGCCGAGCCGAGTGAGCAGTTCTTC. It specifies CASSLAEPSEQFF.

The chain recombines TRBV28 with TRBJ1-5; TRBD1 matches 9 bases. V shed 4 bases, J shed 5 bases, and the junction held 9 bases outside the gene matches. Germline loops: CDR1 MDHEN, CDR2 SYDVKM. The CDR3 is 16 amino acids. The CDR3 DNA sequence: TGTGCCAGCAGTTCCGGACAGGGGTTCCCCTATCAGCCCCAGCATTTT. Translating it yields CASSSGQGFPYQPQHF.

This clone has a single count. J is TRBJ1-2 and V is TRBV30; D remains ambiguous. Deletions cut 4 bases from V and 2 bases from J, with 11 bases between. The CDR3 consists of 13 residues. The germline gives CDR1 GTSNPN, CDR2 SVGIG (reference sequence). The DNA of the CDR3 is TGTGCCTGGAAGTTTACCGCGAACTATGGCTACACCTTC. Protein sequence: CAWKFTANYGYTF.

The table lists this clone with a count of one. V gene TRBV3-1 (or the pseudogene TRBV3-2) combines with J gene TRBJ1-5; the D is unclear. The CDR3 sequence is 15 residues long. With 0 bases removed from V and 2 bases from J, the gap between germline ends came to 8 bases. Germline V CDR1 and CDR2: LGHDT, YNNKEL (reference sequence). The CDR3 is CASSQDSSGNQPQHF. The CDR3 DNA sequence: TGTGCCAGCAGCCAAGACTCCTCCGGCAATCAGCCCCAGCATTTT.